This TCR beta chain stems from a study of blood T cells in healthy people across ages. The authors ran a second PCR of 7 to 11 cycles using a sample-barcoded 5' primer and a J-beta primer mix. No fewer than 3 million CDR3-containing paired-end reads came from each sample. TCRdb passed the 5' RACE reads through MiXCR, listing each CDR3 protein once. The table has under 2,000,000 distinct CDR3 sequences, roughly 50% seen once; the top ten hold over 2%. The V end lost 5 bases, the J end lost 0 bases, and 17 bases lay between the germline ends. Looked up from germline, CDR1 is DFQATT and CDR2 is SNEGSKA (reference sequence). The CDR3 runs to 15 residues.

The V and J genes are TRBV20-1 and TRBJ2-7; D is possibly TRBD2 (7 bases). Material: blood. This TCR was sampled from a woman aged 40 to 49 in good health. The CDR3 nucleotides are TGCAGTGCTGCGCGGACGGGGGGCCTCTCCTACGAGCAGTACTTC. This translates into CSAARTGGLSYEQYF.